Presented here are 2 T cell receptor beta chains from one specimen sequenced in a study of T cells in Graves' hyperthyroidism and ophthalmopathy. Amplified TCR beta CDR3 regions derived from RNA transcripts. The TCR CDR3 first-round RT-PCR relied on the HTBI primer set. MiXCR was run by TCRdb on the multiplex PCR reads, yielding one entry per CDR3 protein. The table records roughly 650,000 distinct CDR3 sequences, 16% of them present only once. Sequencing was done on a sample of blood. The receptor set was obtained from a woman aged 40-49 years with Graves' ophthalmopathy.

This clonotype was found many times. The V gene is TRBV3-1, the J gene TRBJ1-2; D may be TRBD1 (6 bases). With 4 bases removed from V and 8 bases from J, the gap between germline ends came to 8 bases. The length of the CDR3 is 11 residues. Germline CDR1 is LGHDT and CDR2 is YNNKEL (reference sequence). CDR3 nucleotide sequence: TGTGCCAGCAGCCCCGGACAGGGCTACACCTTC. Protein sequence: CASSPGQGYTF.

V is TRBV18 and J is TRBJ1-2, with D perhaps TRBD1 (5 bases). Trimming removed 4 bases at V and 2 bases at J, with 11 bases between. Germline CDR1 and CDR2: KGHSH and LQKENI. The CDR3 runs 14 residues. The CDR3 region has the DNA TGTGCCAGCTCACGGGACCCTGGCAACTATGGCTACACCTTC. Translating gives CASSRDPGNYGYTF.